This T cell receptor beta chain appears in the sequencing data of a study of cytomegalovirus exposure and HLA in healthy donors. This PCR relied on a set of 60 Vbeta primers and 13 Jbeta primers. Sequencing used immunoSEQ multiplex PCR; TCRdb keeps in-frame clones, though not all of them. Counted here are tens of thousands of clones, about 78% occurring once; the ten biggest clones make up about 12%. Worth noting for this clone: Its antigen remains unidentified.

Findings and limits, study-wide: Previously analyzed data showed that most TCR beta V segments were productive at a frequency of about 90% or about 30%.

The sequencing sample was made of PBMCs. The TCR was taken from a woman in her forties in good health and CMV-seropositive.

CDR3 nucleotides: TGCGCCAGCAGCTTGTTCAGCGCCGGGGAGCTGTTTTTT. Translated, it gives CASSLFSAGELFF. The genes are TRBV5-1 and TRBJ2-2, with D unclear. Per the germline V gene, CDR1 is SGHRS and CDR2 is YFSETQ. Trimming removed 1 base from V and 6 bases from J, with 7 bases in between. The length of the CDR3 is 13 residues.